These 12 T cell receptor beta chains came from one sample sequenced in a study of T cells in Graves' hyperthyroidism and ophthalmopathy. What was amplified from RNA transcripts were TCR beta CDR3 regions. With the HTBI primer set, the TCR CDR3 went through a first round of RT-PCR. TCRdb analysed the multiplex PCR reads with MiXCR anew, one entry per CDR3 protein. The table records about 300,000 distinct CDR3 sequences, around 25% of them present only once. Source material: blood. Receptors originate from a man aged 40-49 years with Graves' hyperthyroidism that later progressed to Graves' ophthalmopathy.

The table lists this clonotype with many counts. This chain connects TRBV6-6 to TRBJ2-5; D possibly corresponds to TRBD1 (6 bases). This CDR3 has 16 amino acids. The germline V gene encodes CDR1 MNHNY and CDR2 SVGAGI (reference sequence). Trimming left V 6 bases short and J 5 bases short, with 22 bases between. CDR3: CASRTGQGSWGETQYF. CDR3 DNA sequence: TGTGCCAGCAGGACGGGCCAGGGGAGCTGGGGGGAGACCCAGTACTTC.

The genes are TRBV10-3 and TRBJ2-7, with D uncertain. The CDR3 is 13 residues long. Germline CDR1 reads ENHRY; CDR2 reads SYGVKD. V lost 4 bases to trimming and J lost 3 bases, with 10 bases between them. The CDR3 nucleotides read TGTGCCATCAGTGTTGGGGTGAACTACGAGCAGTACTTC. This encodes CAISVGVNYEQYF.

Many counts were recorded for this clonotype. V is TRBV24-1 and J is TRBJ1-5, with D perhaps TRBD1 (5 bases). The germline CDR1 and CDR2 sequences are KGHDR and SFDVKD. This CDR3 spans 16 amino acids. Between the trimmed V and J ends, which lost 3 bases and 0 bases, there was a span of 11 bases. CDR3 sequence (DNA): TGTGCCACCAGTGATCCGGGGCCCGGTAGCAATCAGCCCCAGCATTTT. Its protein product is CATSDPGPGSNQPQHF.

In nucleotides, the CDR3 is TGTGCCAGCAGTTTAGAAAGTCTTCGCACTGAAGCTTTCTTT. Translation gives CASSLESLRTEAFF. This rearrangement joins TRBV27 to TRBJ1-1; D is uncertain. The CDR3 is 14 residues long. V gave up 2 bases and J gave up 4 bases, with 11 bases separating them. Germline values: CDR1 MNHEY, CDR2 SMNVEV (reference sequence).

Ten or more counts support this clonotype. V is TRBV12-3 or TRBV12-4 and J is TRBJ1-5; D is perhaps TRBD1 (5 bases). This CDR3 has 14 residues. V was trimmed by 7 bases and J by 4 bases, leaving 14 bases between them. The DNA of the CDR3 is TGTGCCAGCAATCTGGGGCAGCAGAATCAGCCCCAGCATTTT. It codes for CASNLGQQNQPQHF.

The CDR3 sequence is CASSYSGHVHGYTF. CDR3 in DNA: TGTGCCAGCAGTTACTCCGGACATGTTCATGGCTACACCTTC. V usage is TRBV6-2 or TRBV6-3 and J usage is TRBJ1-2, with D perhaps matching TRBD1 (5 bases). The CDR3 has 14 amino acids. Germline V gene sequence: CDR1 MNHEY, CDR2 SVGEGT. Trimming shortened V by 0 bases and J by 6 bases, and 11 bases separated the two germline ends.

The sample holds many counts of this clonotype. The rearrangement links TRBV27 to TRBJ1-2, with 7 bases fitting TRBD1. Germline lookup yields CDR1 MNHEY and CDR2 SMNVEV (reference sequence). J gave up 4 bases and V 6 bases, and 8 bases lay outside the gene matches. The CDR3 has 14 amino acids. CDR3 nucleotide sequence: TGTGCCAGCAGCCTCCGACAGGGAGTCTATGGCTACACCTTC. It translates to CASSLRQGVYGYTF.

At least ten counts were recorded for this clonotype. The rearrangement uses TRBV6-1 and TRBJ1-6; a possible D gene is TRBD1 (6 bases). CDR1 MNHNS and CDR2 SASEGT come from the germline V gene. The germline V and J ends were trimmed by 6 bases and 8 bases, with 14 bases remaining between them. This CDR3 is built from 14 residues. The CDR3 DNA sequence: TGTGCCAGCAGGTCTACAGGGATATATTCACCCCTCCACTTT. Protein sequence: CASRSTGIYSPLHF.

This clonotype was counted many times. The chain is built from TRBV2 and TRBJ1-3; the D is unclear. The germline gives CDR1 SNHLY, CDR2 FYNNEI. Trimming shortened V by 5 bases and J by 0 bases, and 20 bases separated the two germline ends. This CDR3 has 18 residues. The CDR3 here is CASSFYPPVEISGNTIYF. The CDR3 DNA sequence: TGTGCCAGCAGTTTCTACCCTCCTGTGGAGATCTCTGGAAACACCATATATTTT.

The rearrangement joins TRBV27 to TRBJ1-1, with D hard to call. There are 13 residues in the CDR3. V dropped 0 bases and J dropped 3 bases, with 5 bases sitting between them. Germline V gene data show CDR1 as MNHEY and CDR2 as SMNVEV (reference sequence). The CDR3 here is CASSLSWDTEAFF. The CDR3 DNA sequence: TGTGCCAGCAGTTTATCTTGGGACACTGAAGCTTTCTTT.

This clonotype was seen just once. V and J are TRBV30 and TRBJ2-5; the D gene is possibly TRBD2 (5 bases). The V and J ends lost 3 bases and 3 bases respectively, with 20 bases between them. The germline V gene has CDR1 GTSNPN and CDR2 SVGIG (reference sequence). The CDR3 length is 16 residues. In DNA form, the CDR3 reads TGTGCCTGGAGAAGGCCTCCAAGGAGGATGGAAGAGACCCAGTACTTC. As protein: CAWRRPPRRMEETQYF. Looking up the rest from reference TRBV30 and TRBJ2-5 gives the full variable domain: SQTIHQWPATLVQPVGSPLSLECTVEGTSNPNLYWYRQAAGRGLQLLFYSVGIGQISSEVPQNLSASRPQDRQFILSSKKLLLSDSGFYLCAWRRPPRRMEETQYFGPGTRLLVL.

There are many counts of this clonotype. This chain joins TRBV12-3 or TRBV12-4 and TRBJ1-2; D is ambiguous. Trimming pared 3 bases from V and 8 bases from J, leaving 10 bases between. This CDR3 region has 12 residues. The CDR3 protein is CASSLVSGGYTF. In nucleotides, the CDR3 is TGTGCCAGCAGTTTGGTGAGCGGAGGCTACACCTTC.